This passage covers 30 T cell receptor beta chains from one sample sequenced in a study of cytomegalovirus exposure and HLA in healthy donors. It was with 60 Vbeta and 13 Jbeta primers that the PCR ran. Sequencing was performed with immunoSEQ multiplex PCR; in TCRdb, only in-frame clones are kept and a portion is missing. This table has around 100,000 clones, more than 60% appearing once. Input material: PBMCs. The receptors were gathered from a female donor in good health and CMV-seropositive.

This chain uses TRBV13 with TRBJ1-3; D might be TRBD1 (5 bases). The CDR3 runs 20 residues. Germline V gene lookup returns CDR1 PRHDT and CDR2 FYEKMQ (reference sequence). V lost 2 bases, J lost 0 bases, and 23 bases lay in between. The CDR3 bases are TGTGCCAGCAGCTTATGGGGTGTGGAAAACGGTGACAGCTCTGGAAACACCATATATTTT. Protein sequence: CASSLWGVENGDSSGNTIYF.

The V call is TRBV7-3, the J call TRBJ2-2, with D perhaps matching TRBD2 (5 bases). CDR1 and CDR2 from the germline V gene are SGHTA and FQGTGA. CDR3 length: 14 residues. Trimming shortened V by 5 bases and J by 4 bases, and 11 bases separated the two germline ends. CDR3 protein: CASSPGDSTGELFF. CDR3 DNA sequence: TGTGCCAGCAGCCCCGGGGATTCCACCGGGGAGCTGTTTTTT.

The chain recombines TRBV6-1 with TRBJ1-6; 8 bases map to TRBD1. Germline lookup yields CDR1 MNHNS and CDR2 SASEGT. Unmatched junction bases numbered 4, after V lost 7 bases and J lost 5 bases. The CDR3 totals 14 residues. The CDR3 DNA reads as TGTGCCAGCACCGGGACAGGACATAATTCACCCCTCCACTTT. As protein: CASTGTGHNSPLHF.

The chain couples TRBV5-1 to TRBJ2-2, with TRBD2 matching 8 bases. The junction had 5 bases not matched to a gene; V was cut back by 0 bases and J by 4 bases. This CDR3 region has 16 residues. Germline loops: CDR1 SGHRS, CDR2 YFSETQ. CDR3 coding DNA: TGCGCCAGCAGCTTGGGAGCGGGAGAGGGCACCGGGGAGCTGTTTTTT. The encoded protein is CASSLGAGEGTGELFF.

The chain couples TRBV10-3 to TRBJ2-5; no clear D gene. The germline V gene encodes CDR1 ENHRY and CDR2 SYGVKD. The CDR3 has 13 residues. The V and J ends lost 2 bases and 0 bases respectively, with 4 bases between them. CDR3 sequence: CAISENNQETQYF. As DNA, the CDR3 is TGTGCCATCAGTGAGAATAACCAAGAGACCCAGTACTTC.

The rearrangement links TRBV1 to TRBJ2-2; the table's D call of TRBD2 was not tested on the DNA. TRBV1 is a recognized pseudogene. CDR3 length equals 17 residues. CDR3 sequence: CTSSQAAGWRQTGELFF. The CDR3 DNA reads as TGCACCAGCAGCCAAGCGGCGGGTTGGCGGCAGACCGGGGAGCTGTTTTTT.

V gene TRBV18 combines with J gene TRBJ2-7; 8 bases agree with TRBD1. The CDR3 has 14 amino acids. Losses at the gene ends were 3 bases for V and 2 bases for J; bases not matched to a gene: 3. Germline V CDR1 and CDR2: KGHSH, LQKENI. CDR3: CASSPAGGPYEQYF. CDR3 nucleotides: TGTGCCAGCTCACCGGCAGGGGGCCCCTACGAGCAGTACTTC.

This rearrangement joins TRBV13 to TRBJ1-2, with D maybe TRBD1 (5 bases). Trimming shortened V by 5 bases and J by 4 bases, and 11 bases separated the two germline ends. This CDR3 is built from 13 residues. Germline-derived CDR1 and CDR2 are PRHDT and FYEKMQ (reference sequence). CDR3 sequence reads: CASSRDGGYGYTF. The CDR3 DNA reads TGTGCCAGCAGCCGGGACGGGGGCTATGGCTACACCTTC.

This clone came up a few times. The chain combines TRBV28 with TRBJ2-7; TRBD1 aligns across 7 bases. Germline lookup yields CDR1 MDHEN and CDR2 SYDVKM. The CDR3 runs to 11 residues. V shed 6 bases and J 6 bases; nucleotides not matched to a gene: 2. CDR3 sequence (DNA): TGTGCCAGCAGCGACAGGGTCGAGCAGTACTTC. Its translation is CASSDRVEQYF.

This rearrangement joins TRBV9 to TRBJ1-2; a possible D gene is TRBD1 (6 bases). CDR1 is SGDLS, CDR2 YYNGEE, per germline. The CDR3 is made up of 14 amino acids. V dropped 0 bases and J dropped 8 bases, with 14 bases sitting between them. The CDR3 loop reads CASSVAPRGGGYTF. In DNA, the CDR3 is TGTGCCAGCAGCGTAGCTCCCAGGGGCGGGGGCTACACCTTC.

This clone appeared a single time. This sample also contains other DNA sequences that code for the same CDR3. The chain combines TRBV6-5 with TRBJ2-1; possibly TRBD2 for D (5 bases). The CDR3 is 14 residues long. The germline V gene encodes CDR1 MNHEY and CDR2 SVGAGI. Trimming removed 3 bases at V and 3 bases at J, with 9 bases between. The CDR3 DNA sequence: TGTGCCAGCAGTTATGGAACTAGCTACAATGAGCAGTTCTTC. This translates into CASSYGTSYNEQFF.

This clone was seen just once. The chain couples TRBV5-1 to TRBJ1-2; D might be TRBD1 (5 bases). The CDR3 consists of 12 residues. The germline V and J ends were trimmed by 7 bases and 4 bases, with 11 bases remaining between them. Germline CDR1 and CDR2: SGHRS and YFSETQ. For the CDR3, the DNA is TGCGCCAGCGCCCAGGGTCCCTATGGCTACACCTTC. This gives the protein CASAQGPYGYTF.

V and J are TRBV30 and TRBJ2-5, with TRBD1 as a possible D gene (6 bases). The CDR3 contains 12 residues. In germline, CDR1 is GTSNPN, CDR2 SVGIG (reference sequence). V lost 0 bases to trimming and J lost 5 bases, with 7 bases between them. As DNA, the CDR3 is TGTGCCTGGAGTGTAGGGGGTGAGACCCAGTACTTC. Translation gives CAWSVGGETQYF.

The CDR3 DNA is TGTGCCAGCAGCGTAGCGGGTGTCGGGGAGCTGTTTTTT. Encoded protein: CASSVAGVGELFF. V gene TRBV9 combines with J gene TRBJ2-2; D remains ambiguous. The CDR3 has 13 amino acids. The germline CDR1 and CDR2 sequences are SGDLS and YYNGEE. Trimming took 0 bases from V and 7 from J, leaving 7 bases between them. Supplemented by reference TRBV9 and TRBJ2-2, the full variable domain reads DSGVTQTPKHLITATGQRVTLRCSPRSGDLSVYWYQQSLDQGLQFLIQYYNGEERAKGNILERFSAQQFPDLHSELNLSSLELGDSALYFCASSVAGVGELFFGEGSRLTVL.

The chain has TRBV27 and TRBJ2-2, with 11 bases lining up with TRBD2. The J segment lost 0 bases and the V segment lost 3 bases, leaving 12 bases of the junction unmatched. The length of the CDR3 is 20 residues. CDR1 and CDR2 from the germline V gene are MNHEY and SMNVEV (reference sequence). Here the CDR3 reads CASSFAPYIAGGANTGELFF. In DNA, the CDR3 is TGTGCCAGCAGTTTCGCGCCTTATATAGCGGGAGGGGCGAACACCGGGGAGCTGTTTTTT.

This clone was observed a few times. This sequence joins TRBV27 and TRBJ2-7; D possibly corresponds to TRBD1 (6 bases). V was trimmed by 6 bases and J by 2 bases, leaving 14 bases between them. The germline V gene encodes CDR1 MNHEY and CDR2 SMNVEV (reference sequence). The CDR3 contains 14 residues. In DNA form, the CDR3 reads TGTGCCAGCAGCACAGGGAACTTGCCCTACGAGCAGTACTTC. Translated: CASSTGNLPYEQYF.

This clone was seen once. J is TRBJ1-5 and V is TRBV5-6; TRBD1 is a possible D gene (5 bases). The germline V gene encodes CDR1 SGHDT and CDR2 YYEEEE. This CDR3 is 15 amino acids long. V was cut by 4 bases and J by 4 bases, with 15 bases left in between. CDR3 sequence reads: CASSPGAGRNQPQHF. The DNA of the CDR3 is TGTGCCAGCAGCCCCGGTGCAGGGCGGAATCAGCCCCAGCATTTT.

The chain uses TRBV5-4 and TRBJ2-1; TRBD1 agrees at 8 bases. Germline V gives CDR1 SGHNT, CDR2 YYREEE (reference sequence). V shed 4 bases, J shed 6 bases, and the junction held 6 bases outside the gene matches. This CDR3 is built from 14 residues. The CDR3 loop reads CASSHSQGANEQFF. CDR3 bases: TGTGCCAGCAGCCATTCTCAGGGGGCCAATGAGCAGTTCTTC. Complete variable domain (other parts from reference TRBV5-4 and TRBJ2-1): ETGVTQSPTHLIKTRGQQVTLRCSSQSGHNTVSWYQQALGQGPQFIFQYYREEENGRGNFPPRFSGLQFPNYSSELNVNALELDDSALYLCASSHSQGANEQFFGPGTRLTVL.

The CDR3, as DNA: TGCGCCAGAGATAGGAAAGGGGGTAATCTCTACCTAGGGGCCTACGAGCAGTACTTC. Translation: CARDRKGGNLYLGAYEQYF. This sequence joins TRBV5-1 and TRBJ2-7; D may be TRBD1 (6 bases). Germline assignment: CDR1 SGHRS and CDR2 YFSETQ. Trimming cost V 8 bases and J 2 bases, with 32 bases left between them. This CDR3 has 19 residues.

V and J are TRBV29-1 and TRBJ1-2; tentatively, D is TRBD1 (5 bases). The length of the CDR3 is 14 residues. Per the germline V gene, CDR1 is SQVTM and CDR2 is ANQGSEA. V gave up 3 bases and J gave up 0 bases, with 11 bases separating them. The CDR3 protein is CSVDTGQTNYGYTF. The CDR3 region has the DNA TGCAGCGTTGATACAGGACAAACTAACTATGGCTACACCTTC.

The chain uses TRBV5-1 and TRBJ1-2, with 9 nucleotides matching TRBD1. V lost 2 bases and J lost 8; bases outside the gene matches: 4. The length of the CDR3 is 13 residues. Germline CDR1 reads SGHRS; CDR2 reads YFSETQ. CDR3 region: CASSFDRGYGYTF. CDR3 bases: TGCGCCAGCAGCTTCGACAGGGGGTACGGCTACACCTTC.

J is TRBJ1-5 and V is TRBV28; weak D call: TRBD1 (6 bases). V gave up 1 base and J gave up 1 base, with 17 bases separating them. The CDR3 sequence is 18 residues long. Germline CDR1 and CDR2: MDHEN and SYDVKM. The CDR3 sequence is CASSLSLFGGTSNQPQHF. CDR3 coding DNA: TGTGCCAGCAGTTTATCGCTGTTCGGGGGGACAAGCAATCAGCCCCAGCATTTT. Filled out from reference TRBV28 and TRBJ1-5, the complete variable domain reads DVKVTQSSRYLVKRTGEKVFLECVQDMDHENMFWYRQDPGLGLRLIYFSYDVKMKEKGDIPEGYSVSREKKERFSLILESASTNQTSMYLCASSLSLFGGTSNQPQHFGDGTRLSIL.

The chain recombines TRBV18 with TRBJ2-6; a possible D gene is TRBD1 (6 bases). V was shortened by 6 bases and J by 1 base, with 16 bases between the two germline ends. Germline-derived CDR1 and CDR2 are KGHSH and LQKENI. The CDR3 extends over 17 amino acids. The CDR3 sequence: CASSLTGSRSGANVLTF. In DNA, the CDR3 is TGTGCCAGCTCCCTTACAGGGTCGAGGTCTGGGGCCAACGTCCTGACTTTC.

The rearrangement links TRBV7-8 to TRBJ2-5, with D possibly matching TRBD1 (6 bases). This CDR3 region has 14 residues. Trimming removed 10 bases from V and 4 bases from J, with 19 bases in between. Per the germline V gene, CDR1 is SGHVS and CDR2 is FQNEAQ. The CDR3 DNA follows: TGTGCCACCGAGGTCGACAGGTATCGAGAGACCCAGTACTTC. It specifies CATEVDRYRETQYF.

The chain is built from TRBV7-2 and TRBJ2-7; 10 positions agree with TRBD2. The CDR3 spans 15 residues. Losses at the gene ends were 2 bases for V and 5 bases for J; bases not matched to a gene: 6. The germline V gene has CDR1 SGHTA and CDR2 FQGNSA. DNA for the CDR3: TGTGCCAGCAGCTTACAGCTAGCGGGGGTTGACGAGCAGTACTTC. This codes for CASSLQLAGVDEQYF.

J is TRBJ2-7 and V is TRBV7-9, with D perhaps matching TRBD2 (6 bases). CDR3 length: 16 residues. The germline V and J ends were trimmed by 4 bases and 6 bases, with 22 bases remaining between them. The germline CDR1 and CDR2 sequences are SEHNR and FQNEAQ (reference sequence). The CDR3 nucleotides are TGTGCCAGCAGCTACCCGGGAATGGAGGGTTCGGGCGAGCAGTACTTC. It translates to CASSYPGMEGSGEQYF.

The gene calls are TRBV7-9 and TRBJ2-3, with 10 bases identical to TRBD1. The junction had 7 bases not matched to a gene; V was cut back by 2 bases and J by 2 bases. There are 17 residues in the CDR3. Germline CDR1 SEHNR, CDR2 FQNEAQ (reference sequence). The CDR3 DNA is TGTGCCAGCAGCTTAACCTTTGACAGGGGGCACACAGATACGCAGTATTTT. Protein sequence: CASSLTFDRGHTDTQYF. Full variable domain (outside the CDR3, taken from reference TRBV7-9 and TRBJ2-3): DTGVSQNPRHKITKRGQNVTFRCDPISEHNRLYWYRQTLGQGPEFLTYFQNEAQLEKSRLLSDRFSAERPKGSFSTLEIQRTEQGDSAMYLCASSLTFDRGHTDTQYFGPGTRLTVL.

This chain connects TRBV6-1 to TRBJ1-5, with 9 bases identical to TRBD1. Trimming removed 6 bases from V and 0 bases from J; junction bases left unmatched: 3. The CDR3 length is 15 residues. The germline V gene encodes CDR1 MNHNS and CDR2 SASEGT. CDR3 DNA: TGTGCCAGCAGGGGACAGGGTAATAGCAATCAGCCCCAGCATTTT. Its protein product is CASRGQGNSNQPQHF.

This chain uses TRBV19 with TRBJ2-7, with 8 bases identical to TRBD2. V trimming: 4 bases; J trimming: 2 bases; junction bases outside the gene matches: 7. This CDR3 region has 15 residues. In germline, CDR1 is LNHDA, CDR2 SQIVND (reference sequence). CDR3 loop: CASSTISGETYEQYF. CDR3 nucleotides: TGTGCCAGTAGTACTATTAGCGGGGAAACCTACGAGCAGTACTTC. The variable domain in full, completed from reference TRBV19 and TRBJ2-7, reads DGGITQSPKYLFRKEGQNVTLSCEQNLNHDAMYWYRQDPGQGLRLIYYSQIVNDFQKGDIAEGYSVSREKKESFPLTVTSAQKNPTAFYLCASSTISGETYEQYFGPGTRLTVT.

Regarding this clone: A read error may produce the germline difference seen at one junction end. The V gene is TRBV6-1, the J gene TRBJ1-1; 12 bases are a match to TRBD1. The germline V gene encodes CDR1 MNHNS and CDR2 SASEGT. CDR3 length: 18 amino acids. The CDR3 bases are TGTGCCAGCAGCGAAGGACGGGACAGGGGGCCCCTGGGCACTGAAGCTTTCTTT. Translation gives CASSEGRDRGPLGTEAFF.